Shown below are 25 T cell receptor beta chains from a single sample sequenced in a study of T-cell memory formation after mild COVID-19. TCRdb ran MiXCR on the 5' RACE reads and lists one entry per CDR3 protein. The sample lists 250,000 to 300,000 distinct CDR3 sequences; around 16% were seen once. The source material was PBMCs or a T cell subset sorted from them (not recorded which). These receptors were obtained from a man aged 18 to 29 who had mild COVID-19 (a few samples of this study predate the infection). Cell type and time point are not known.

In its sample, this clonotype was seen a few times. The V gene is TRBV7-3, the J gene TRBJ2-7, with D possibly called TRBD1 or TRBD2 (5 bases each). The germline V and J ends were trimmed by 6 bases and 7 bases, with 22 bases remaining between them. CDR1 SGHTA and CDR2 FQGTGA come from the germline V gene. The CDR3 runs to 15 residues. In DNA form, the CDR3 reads TGTGCCAGCAGGGAGTCTGGGACGAGAGGCGGAGAGCAGTACTTC. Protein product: CASRESGTRGGEQYF.

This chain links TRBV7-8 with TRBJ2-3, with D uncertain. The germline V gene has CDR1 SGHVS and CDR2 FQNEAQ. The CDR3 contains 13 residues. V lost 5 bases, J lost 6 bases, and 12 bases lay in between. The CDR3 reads CASSPEGRDTQYF. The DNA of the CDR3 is TGTGCCAGCAGCCCAGAAGGTCGGGATACGCAGTATTTT.

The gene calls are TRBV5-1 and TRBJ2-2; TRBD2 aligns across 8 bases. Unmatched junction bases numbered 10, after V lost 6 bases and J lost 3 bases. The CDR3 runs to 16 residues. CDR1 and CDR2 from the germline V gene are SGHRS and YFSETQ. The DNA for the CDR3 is TGCGCCAGCAACCGGGGGGGCTCCTTTTACACCGGGGAGCTGTTTTTT. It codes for CASNRGGSFYTGELFF.

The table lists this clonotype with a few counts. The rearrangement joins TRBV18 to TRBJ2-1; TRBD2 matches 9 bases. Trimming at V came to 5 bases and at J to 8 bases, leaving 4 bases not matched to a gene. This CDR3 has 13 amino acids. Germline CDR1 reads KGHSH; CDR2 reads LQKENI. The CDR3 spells CASSSGTSYEQFF. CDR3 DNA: TGTGCCAGCTCAAGCGGGACTAGCTATGAGCAGTTCTTC.

CDR3 coding DNA: TGTGCCAGCAGTGCCAGGGTCAGCACAGATACGCAGTATTTT. Translated, it gives CASSARVSTDTQYF. This chain links TRBV2 with TRBJ2-3; D is perhaps TRBD1 (5 bases). This CDR3 is 14 amino acids long. Germline-derived CDR1 and CDR2 are SNHLY and FYNNEI. V lost 4 bases to trimming and J lost 0 bases, with 8 bases between them.

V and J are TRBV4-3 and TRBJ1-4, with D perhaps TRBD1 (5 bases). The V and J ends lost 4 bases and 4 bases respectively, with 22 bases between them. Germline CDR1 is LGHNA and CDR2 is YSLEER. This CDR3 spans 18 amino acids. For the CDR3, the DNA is TGCGCCAGCAGCCTAGATACGAGACGATGGGGACTTAATGAAAAACTGTTTTTT. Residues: CASSLDTRRWGLNEKLFF.

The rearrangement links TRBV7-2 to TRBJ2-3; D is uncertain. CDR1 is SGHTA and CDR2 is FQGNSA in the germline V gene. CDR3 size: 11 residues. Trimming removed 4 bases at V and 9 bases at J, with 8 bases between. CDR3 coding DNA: TGTGCCAGCAGCTCCTCCGCAACGCAGTATTTT. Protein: CASSSSATQYF.

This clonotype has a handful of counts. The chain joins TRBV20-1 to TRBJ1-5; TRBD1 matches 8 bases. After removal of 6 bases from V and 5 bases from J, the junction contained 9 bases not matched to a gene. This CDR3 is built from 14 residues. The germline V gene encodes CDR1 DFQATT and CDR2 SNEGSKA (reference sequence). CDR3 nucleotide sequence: TGCAGTGCGAGGACAGGGAGACCCGATCAGCCCCAGCATTTT. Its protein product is CSARTGRPDQPQHF.

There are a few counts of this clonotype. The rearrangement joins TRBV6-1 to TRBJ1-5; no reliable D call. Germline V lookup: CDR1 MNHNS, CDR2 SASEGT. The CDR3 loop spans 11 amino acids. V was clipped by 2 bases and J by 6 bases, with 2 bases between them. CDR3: CASSEFQPQHF. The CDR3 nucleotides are TGTGCCAGCAGTGAATTTCAGCCCCAGCATTTT.

CDR3 nucleotides: TGTGCCAGCAGCCTCAGAGCGGGGGAGAGCACAGATACGCAGTATTTT. Translated: CASSLRAGESTDTQYF. This sequence joins TRBV9 and TRBJ2-3; 8 nucleotides line up with TRBD2. The CDR3 consists of 16 residues. V was pared by 4 bases and J by 0 bases, with 7 bases of the junction left unmatched. In germline, CDR1 is SGDLS, CDR2 YYNGEE.

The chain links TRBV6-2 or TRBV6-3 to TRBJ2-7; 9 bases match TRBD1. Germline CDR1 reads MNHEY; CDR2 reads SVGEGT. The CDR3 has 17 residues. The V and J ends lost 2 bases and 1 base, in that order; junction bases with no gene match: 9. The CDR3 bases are TGTGCCAGCAGTTACCCTGGACAGGGGTTTTTATCCTACGAGCAGTACTTC. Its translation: CASSYPGQGFLSYEQYF.

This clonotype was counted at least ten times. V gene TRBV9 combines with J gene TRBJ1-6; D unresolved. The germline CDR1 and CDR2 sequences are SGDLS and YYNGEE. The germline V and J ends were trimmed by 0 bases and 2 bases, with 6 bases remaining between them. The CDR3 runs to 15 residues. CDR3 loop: CASSVGKAYNSPLHF. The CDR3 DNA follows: TGTGCCAGCAGCGTAGGGAAGGCCTATAATTCACCCCTCCACTTT.

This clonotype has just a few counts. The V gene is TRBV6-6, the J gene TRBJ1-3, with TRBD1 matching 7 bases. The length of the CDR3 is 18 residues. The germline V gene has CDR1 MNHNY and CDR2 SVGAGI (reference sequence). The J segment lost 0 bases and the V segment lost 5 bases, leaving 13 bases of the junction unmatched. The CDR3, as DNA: TGTGCCAGCAGTGCTCAACCGGGACAGACAAGCTCTGGAAACACCATATATTTT. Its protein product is CASSAQPGQTSSGNTIYF.

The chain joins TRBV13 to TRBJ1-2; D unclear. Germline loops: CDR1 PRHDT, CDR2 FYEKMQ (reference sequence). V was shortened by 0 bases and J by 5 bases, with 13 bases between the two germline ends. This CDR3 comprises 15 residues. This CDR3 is CASSLGRQRIYGYTF. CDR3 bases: TGTGCCAGCAGCTTAGGTCGGCAGAGAATTTATGGCTACACCTTC.

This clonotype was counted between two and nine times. CDR3 protein: CASSPTGTGGYEQYF. In nucleotides, the CDR3 is TGCGCCAGCAGCCCCACCGGGACAGGGGGCTACGAGCAGTACTTC. The V call is TRBV4-1, the J call TRBJ2-7, with 11 bases matching TRBD1. The CDR3 totals 15 residues. The V segment lost 4 bases and the J segment 3 bases; nucleotides outside the gene matches: 5. Per the germline V gene, CDR1 is MGHRA and CDR2 is YSYEKL.

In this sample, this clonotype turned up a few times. In DNA form, the CDR3 reads TGTGCCATCAGTATAACCCCCAATGAGCAGTTCTTC. Its translation: CAISITPNEQFF. The chain has TRBV10-3 and TRBJ2-1; no reliable D call. V lost 5 bases and J lost 6, with 8 bases in between. CDR1 and CDR2 (germline): ENHRY, SYGVKD. CDR3 length: 12 amino acids.

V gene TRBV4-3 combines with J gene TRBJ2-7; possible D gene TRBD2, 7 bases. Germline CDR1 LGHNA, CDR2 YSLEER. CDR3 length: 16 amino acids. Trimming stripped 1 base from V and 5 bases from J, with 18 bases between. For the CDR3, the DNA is TGCGCCAGCAGCCAAGTTGGTTGGGGGGGCGACCACGAGCAGTACTTC. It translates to CASSQVGWGGDHEQYF.

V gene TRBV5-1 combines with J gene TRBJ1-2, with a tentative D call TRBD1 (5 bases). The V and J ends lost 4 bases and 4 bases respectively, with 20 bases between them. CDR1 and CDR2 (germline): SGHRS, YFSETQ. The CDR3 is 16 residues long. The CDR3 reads CASSPFTGGQGYGYTF. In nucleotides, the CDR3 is TGCGCCAGCAGCCCATTCACAGGAGGTCAGGGCTATGGCTACACCTTC.

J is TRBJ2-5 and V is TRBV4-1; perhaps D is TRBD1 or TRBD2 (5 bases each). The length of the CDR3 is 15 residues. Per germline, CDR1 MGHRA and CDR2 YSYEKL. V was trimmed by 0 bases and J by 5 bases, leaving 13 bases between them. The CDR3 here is CASSQEGWGRETQYF. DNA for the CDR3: TGCGCCAGCAGCCAAGAGGGCTGGGGACGGGAGACCCAGTACTTC.

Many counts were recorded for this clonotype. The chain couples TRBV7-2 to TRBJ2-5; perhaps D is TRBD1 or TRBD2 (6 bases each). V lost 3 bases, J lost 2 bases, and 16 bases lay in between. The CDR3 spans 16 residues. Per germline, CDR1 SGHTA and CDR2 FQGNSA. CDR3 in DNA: TGTGCCAGCAGCTTTAATGGGGGGCGGAAACAAGAGACCCAGTACTTC. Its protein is CASSFNGGRKQETQYF. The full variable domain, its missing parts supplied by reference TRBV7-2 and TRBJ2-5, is GAGVSQSPSNKVTEKGKDVELRCDPISGHTALYWYRQSLGQGLEFLIYFQGNSAPDKSGLPSDRFSAERTGGSVSTLTIQRTQQEDSAVYLCASSFNGGRKQETQYFGPGTRLLVL.

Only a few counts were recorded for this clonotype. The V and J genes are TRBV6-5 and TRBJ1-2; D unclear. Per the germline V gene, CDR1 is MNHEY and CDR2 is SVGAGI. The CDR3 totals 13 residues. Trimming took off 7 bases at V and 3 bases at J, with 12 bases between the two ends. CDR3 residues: CASTPGRDYGYTF. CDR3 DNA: TGTGCCAGCACCCCAGGACGGGACTATGGCTACACCTTC.

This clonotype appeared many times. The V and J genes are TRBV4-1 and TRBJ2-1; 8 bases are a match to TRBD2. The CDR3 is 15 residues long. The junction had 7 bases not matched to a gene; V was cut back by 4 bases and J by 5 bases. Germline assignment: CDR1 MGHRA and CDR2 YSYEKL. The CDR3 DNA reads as TGCGCCAGCAGCCCATTCGGGGGGGCCGACAATGAGCAGTTCTTC. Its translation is CASSPFGGADNEQFF.

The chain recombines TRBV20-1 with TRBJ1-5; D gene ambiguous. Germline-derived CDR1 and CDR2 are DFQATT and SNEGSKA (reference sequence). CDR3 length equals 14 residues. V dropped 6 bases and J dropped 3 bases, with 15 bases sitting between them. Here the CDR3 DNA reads TGCAGTGCCACCGTTGGGATCTCCAATCAGCCCCAGCATTTT. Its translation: CSATVGISNQPQHF.

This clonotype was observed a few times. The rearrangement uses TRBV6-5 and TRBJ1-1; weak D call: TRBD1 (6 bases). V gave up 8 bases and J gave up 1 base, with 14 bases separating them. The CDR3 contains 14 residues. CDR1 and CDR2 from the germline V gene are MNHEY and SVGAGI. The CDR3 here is CASASTGRNTEAFF. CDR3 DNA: TGTGCCAGCGCGTCAACAGGGCGGAACACTGAAGCTTTCTTT.

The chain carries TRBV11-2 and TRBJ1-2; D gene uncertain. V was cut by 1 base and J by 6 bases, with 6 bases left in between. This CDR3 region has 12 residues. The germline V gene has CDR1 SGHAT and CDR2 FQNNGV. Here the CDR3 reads CASSLGRDGYTF. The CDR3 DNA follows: TGTGCCAGCAGCTTAGGGAGGGATGGCTACACCTTC.